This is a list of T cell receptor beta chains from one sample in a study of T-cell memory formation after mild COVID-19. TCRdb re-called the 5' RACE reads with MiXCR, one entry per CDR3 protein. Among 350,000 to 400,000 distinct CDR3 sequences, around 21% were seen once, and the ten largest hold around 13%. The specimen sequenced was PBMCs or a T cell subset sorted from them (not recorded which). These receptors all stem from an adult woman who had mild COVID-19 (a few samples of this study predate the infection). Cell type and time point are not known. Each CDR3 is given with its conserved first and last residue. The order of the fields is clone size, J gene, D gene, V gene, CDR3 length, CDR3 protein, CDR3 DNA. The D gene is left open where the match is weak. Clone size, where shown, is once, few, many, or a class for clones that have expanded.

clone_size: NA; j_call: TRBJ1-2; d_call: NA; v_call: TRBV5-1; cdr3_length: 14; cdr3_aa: CASSLGTVLYGYTF; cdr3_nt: TGCGCCAGCAGCTTGGGAACAGTATTATATGGCTACACCTTC
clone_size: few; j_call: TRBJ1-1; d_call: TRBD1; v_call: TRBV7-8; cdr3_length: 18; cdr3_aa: CASSPRIQGGVMNTEAFF; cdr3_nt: TGTGCCAGCAGCCCAAGGATACAGGGGGGCGTCATGAACACTGAAGCTTTCTTT
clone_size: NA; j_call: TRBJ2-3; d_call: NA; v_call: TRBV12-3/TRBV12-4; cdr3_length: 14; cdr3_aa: CASTPSISTDTQYF; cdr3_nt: TGTGCCAGCACCCCTTCCATCAGCACAGATACGCAGTATTTT
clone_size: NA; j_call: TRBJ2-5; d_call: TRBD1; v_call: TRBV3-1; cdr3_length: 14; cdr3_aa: CASSYGTGKETQYF; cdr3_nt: TGTGCCAGCAGCTACGGGACAGGGAAGGAGACCCAGTACTTC
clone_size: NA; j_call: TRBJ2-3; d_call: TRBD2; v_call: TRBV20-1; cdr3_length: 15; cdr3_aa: CSARDLAESTDTQYF; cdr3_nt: TGCAGTGCTAGAGATCTAGCGGAAAGCACAGATACGCAGTATTTT
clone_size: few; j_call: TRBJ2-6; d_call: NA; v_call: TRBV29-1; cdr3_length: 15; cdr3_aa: CSVTGSLSGANVLTF; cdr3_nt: TGCAGCGTCACAGGGTCCCTCTCTGGGGCCAACGTCCTGACTTTC
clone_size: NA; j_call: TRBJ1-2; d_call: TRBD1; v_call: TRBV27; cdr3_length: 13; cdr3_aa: CASSYQGVGGYTF; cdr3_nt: TGTGCCAGCAGTTACCAGGGGGTGGGTGGCTACACCTTC
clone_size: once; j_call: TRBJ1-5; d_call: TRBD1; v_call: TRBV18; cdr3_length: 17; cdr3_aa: CASSPEGTGLSNQPQHF; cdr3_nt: TGTGCCAGCTCACCAGAAGGGACAGGCCTTAGCAATCAGCCCCAGCATTTT
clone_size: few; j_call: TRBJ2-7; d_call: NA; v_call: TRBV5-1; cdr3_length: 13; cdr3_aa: CASSFVGAGEQYF; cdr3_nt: TGCGCCAGCAGCTTTGTCGGGGCCGGCGAGCAGTACTTC
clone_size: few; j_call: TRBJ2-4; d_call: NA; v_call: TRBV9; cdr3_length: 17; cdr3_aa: CASSVSDSSLAKNIQYF; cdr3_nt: TGTGCCAGCAGCGTTTCAGACAGTTCCCTAGCCAAAAACATTCAGTACTTC
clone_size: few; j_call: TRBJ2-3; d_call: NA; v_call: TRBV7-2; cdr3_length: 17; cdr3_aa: CASSSPQMRAGTDTQYF; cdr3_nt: TGTGCCAGCAGCTCTCCCCAAATGAGGGCCGGCACAGATACGCAGTATTTT
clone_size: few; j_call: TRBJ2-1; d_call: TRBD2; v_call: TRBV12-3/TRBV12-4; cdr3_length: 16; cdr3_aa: CASRRGTASSYNEQFF; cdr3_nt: TGTGCCAGCAGGCGGGGGACCGCTAGCTCCTACAATGAGCAGTTCTTC
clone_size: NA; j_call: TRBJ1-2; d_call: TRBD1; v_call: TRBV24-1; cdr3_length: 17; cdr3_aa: CATNLGDREVRHYGYTF; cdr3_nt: TGTGCCACCAACCTAGGGGACAGGGAGGTACGGCACTATGGCTACACCTTC
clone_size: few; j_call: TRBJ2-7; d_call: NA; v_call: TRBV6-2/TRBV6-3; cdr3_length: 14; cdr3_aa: CASSYAGSHYEQYF; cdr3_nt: TGTGCCAGCAGTTACGCGGGCTCCCACTACGAGCAGTACTTC
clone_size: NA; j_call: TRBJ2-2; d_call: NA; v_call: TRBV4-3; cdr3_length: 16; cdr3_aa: CASSQDVRQDTGELFF; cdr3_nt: TGCGCCAGCAGCCAAGATGTACGGCAGGACACCGGGGAGCTGTTTTTT
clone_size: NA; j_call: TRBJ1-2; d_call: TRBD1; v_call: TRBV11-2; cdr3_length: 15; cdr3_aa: CASSSTDRGRGGYTF; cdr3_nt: TGTGCCAGCAGCTCAACTGACAGGGGGCGAGGTGGCTACACCTTC
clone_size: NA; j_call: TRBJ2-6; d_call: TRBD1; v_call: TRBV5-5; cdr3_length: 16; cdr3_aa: CASSTGQVSGANVLTF; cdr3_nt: TGTGCCAGCAGCACGGGACAGGTCTCTGGGGCCAACGTCCTGACTTTC
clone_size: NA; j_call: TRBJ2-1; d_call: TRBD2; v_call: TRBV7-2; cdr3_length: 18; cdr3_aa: CASSLGGGSAGGYNEQFF; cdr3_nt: TGTGCCAGCAGCTTAGGGGGGGGATCAGCGGGAGGCTACAATGAGCAGTTCTTC
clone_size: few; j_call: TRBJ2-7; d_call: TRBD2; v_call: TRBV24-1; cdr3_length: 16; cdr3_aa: CATSDPGRSSSYEQYF; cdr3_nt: TGTGCCACCAGTGACCCCGGGAGGAGCAGCTCCTACGAGCAGTACTTC
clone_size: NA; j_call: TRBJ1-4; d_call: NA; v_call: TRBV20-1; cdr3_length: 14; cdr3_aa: CSAPAVMIGGKLFF; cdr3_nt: TGCAGTGCTCCTGCGGTCATGATCGGGGGAAAACTGTTTTTT
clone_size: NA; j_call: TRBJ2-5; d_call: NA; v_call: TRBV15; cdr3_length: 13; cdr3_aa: CATREGSWETQYF; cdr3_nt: TGTGCCACCAGGGAGGGGTCGTGGGAGACCCAGTACTTC
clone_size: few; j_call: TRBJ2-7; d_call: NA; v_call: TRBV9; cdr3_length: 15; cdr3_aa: CASSVGRKSSYEQYF; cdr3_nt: TGTGCCAGCAGCGTAGGGAGGAAAAGCTCCTACGAGCAGTACTTC
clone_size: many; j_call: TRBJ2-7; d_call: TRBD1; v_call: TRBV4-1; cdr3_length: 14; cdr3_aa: CASSPTGGSYEQYF; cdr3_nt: TGCGCCAGCAGCCCGACAGGGGGCTCCTACGAGCAGTACTTC
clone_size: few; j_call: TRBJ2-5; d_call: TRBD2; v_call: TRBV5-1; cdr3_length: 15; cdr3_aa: CASSPSGGGQETQYF; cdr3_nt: TGCGCCAGCAGCCCTAGCGGGGGGGGCCAAGAGACCCAGTACTTC
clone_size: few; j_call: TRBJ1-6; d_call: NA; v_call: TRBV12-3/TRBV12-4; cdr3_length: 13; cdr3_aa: CASSLIWESPLHF; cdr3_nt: TGTGCCAGCAGCCTCATATGGGAATCACCCCTCCACTTT
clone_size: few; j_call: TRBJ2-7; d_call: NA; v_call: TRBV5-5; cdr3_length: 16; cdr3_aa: CASSLEGGLPALQQYF; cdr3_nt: TGTGCCAGCAGCTTGGAAGGGGGGCTCCCCGCTTTGCAGCAGTACTTC
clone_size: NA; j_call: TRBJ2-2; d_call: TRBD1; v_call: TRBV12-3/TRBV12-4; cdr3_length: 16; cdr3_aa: CASSRDRVANTGELFF; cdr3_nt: TGTGCCAGCAGCCGGGACAGGGTTGCGAACACCGGGGAGCTGTTTTTT
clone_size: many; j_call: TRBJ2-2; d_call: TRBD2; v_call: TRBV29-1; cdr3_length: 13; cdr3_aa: CSVTSGSSGELFF; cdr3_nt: TGCAGCGTCACTAGCGGGAGTTCCGGGGAGCTGTTTTTT
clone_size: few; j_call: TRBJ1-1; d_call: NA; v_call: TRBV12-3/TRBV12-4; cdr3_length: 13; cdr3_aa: CASSSGPQAEAFF; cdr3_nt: TGTGCCAGCAGTTCGGGACCCCAGGCTGAAGCTTTCTTT
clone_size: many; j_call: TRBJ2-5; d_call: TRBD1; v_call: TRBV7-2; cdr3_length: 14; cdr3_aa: CASSLSGRGETQYF; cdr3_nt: TGTGCCAGCAGCTTATCGGGCAGGGGGGAGACCCAGTACTTC
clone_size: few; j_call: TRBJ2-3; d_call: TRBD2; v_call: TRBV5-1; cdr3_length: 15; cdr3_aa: CASRFSGGKTDTQYF; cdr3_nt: TGCGCCAGCAGGTTCAGCGGGGGGAAAACAGATACGCAGTATTTT
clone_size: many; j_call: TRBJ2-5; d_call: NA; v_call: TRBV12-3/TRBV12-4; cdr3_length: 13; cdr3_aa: CASSQYLTGTQYF; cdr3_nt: TGTGCCAGCAGCCAATATTTGACGGGTACCCAGTACTTC
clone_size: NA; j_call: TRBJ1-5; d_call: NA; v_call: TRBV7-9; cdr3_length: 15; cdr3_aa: CASSLGTGTPSAQHF; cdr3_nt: TGTGCCAGCAGCTTGGGGACCGGGACACCATCAGCCCAGCATTTT
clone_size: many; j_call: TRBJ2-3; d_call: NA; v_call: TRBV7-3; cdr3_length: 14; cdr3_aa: CASSLGDSTDTQYF; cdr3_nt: TGTGCCAGCAGCTTGGGGGACAGCACAGATACGCAGTATTTT
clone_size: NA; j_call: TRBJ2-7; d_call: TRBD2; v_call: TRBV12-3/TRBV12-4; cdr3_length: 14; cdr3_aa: CASSLWEGRYEQYF; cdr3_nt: TGTGCCAGCAGTTTATGGGAGGGGAGGTACGAGCAGTACTTC
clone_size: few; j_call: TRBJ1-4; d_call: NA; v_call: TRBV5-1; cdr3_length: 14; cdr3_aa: CASSLDGRVEKLFF; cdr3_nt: TGCGCCAGCAGCTTGGATGGCAGGGTTGAAAAACTGTTTTTT
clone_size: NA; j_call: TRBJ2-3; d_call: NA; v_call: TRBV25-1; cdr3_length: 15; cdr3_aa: CASSDSDRIADTQYF; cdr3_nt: TGTGCCAGCAGTGACTCCGACCGAATTGCAGATACGCAGTATTTT
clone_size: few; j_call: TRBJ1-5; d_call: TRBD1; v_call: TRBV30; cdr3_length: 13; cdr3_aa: CAWSRQGGQPQHF; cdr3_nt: TGTGCCTGGAGCCGACAGGGAGGTCAGCCCCAGCATTTT
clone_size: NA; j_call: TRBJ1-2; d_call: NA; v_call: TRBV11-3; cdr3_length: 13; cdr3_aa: CASSLATGTGYTF; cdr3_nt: TGTGCCAGCAGCTTAGCAACAGGAACGGGCTACACCTTC
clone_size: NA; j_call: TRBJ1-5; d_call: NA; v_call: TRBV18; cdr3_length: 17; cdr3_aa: CASSLGGYREGNQPQHF; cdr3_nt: TGTGCCAGCTCACTGGGGGGGTACAGGGAAGGCAATCAGCCCCAGCATTTT
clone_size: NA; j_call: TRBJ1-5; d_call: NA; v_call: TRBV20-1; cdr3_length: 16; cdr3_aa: CSARFGSGEPGQPQHF; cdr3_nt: TGCAGTGCTAGATTTGGGTCAGGGGAGCCAGGTCAGCCCCAGCATTTT
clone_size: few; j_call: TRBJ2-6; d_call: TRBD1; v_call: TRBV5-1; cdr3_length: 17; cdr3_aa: CASSAGQGNSGANVLTF; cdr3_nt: TGCGCCAGCAGCGCGGGACAGGGAAACTCTGGGGCCAACGTCCTGACTTTC
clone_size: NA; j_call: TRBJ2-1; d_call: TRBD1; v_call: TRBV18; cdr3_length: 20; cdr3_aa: CASSPLRGRGPDSSYNEQFF; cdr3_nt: TGTGCCAGCTCACCACTTCGGGGCAGGGGGCCAGATAGCTCCTACAATGAGCAGTTCTTC
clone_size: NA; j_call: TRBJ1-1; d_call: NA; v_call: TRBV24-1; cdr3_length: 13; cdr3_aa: CATSDPNKDEAFF; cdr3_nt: TGTGCCACCAGTGACCCGAATAAAGATGAAGCTTTCTTT
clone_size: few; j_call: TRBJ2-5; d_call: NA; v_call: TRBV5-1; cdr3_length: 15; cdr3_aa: CASSFTTSLGETQYF; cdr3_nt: TGCGCCAGCAGCTTCACCACTAGCTTGGGGGAGACCCAGTACTTC
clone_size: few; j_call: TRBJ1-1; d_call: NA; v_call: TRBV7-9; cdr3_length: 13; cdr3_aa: CASSLRDNTEAFF; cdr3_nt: TGTGCCAGCAGCTTAAGGGATAACACTGAAGCTTTCTTT
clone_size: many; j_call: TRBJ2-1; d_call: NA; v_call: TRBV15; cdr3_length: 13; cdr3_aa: CAVRRWGYGEQFF; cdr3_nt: TGTGCCGTCCGCCGCTGGGGGTATGGTGAGCAGTTCTTC
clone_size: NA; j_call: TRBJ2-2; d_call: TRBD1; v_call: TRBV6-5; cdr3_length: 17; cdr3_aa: CAACPGGNPSCTGELFF; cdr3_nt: TGTGCCGCTTGCCCAGGGGGAAATCCTTCTTGCACCGGGGAGCTGTTTTTT
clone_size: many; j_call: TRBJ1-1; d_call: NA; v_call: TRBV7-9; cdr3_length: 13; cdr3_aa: CASSLEGWTEAFF; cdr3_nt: TGTGCCAGCAGCTTAGAAGGGTGGACTGAAGCTTTCTTT
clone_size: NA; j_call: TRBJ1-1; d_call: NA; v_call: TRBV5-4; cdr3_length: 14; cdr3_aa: CASSLTRVETEAFF; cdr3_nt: TGTGCCAGCAGCTTGACCAGGGTGGAGACTGAAGCTTTCTTT
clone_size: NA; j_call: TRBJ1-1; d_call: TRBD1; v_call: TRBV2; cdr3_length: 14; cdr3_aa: CASRGQVVNTEAFF; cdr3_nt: TGTGCCAGCAGGGGACAGGTAGTAAACACTGAAGCTTTCTTT